This T cell receptor (beta chain) was observed in a study of Tregs in tolerant kidney transplant recipients. Comment on this clone: The antigen remains unidentified.

Assay used: immunoSEQ multiplex PCR; TCRdb lists only in-frame clones, some missing. Of tens of thousands of clones in the sample, approximately 93% were seen once. Study-wide results and caveats: Nucleotide sequences could not be compared across some patients' samples due to primer changes. In tolerant patients, donor-specific Tregs outgrew total Tregs, suggesting antigen-driven expansion.

This receptor was identified in a human donor who received a combined kidney and bone marrow transplant. The sequencing used CD4+ T cells from blood, collected before the transplant.

CDR3 DNA: TGTGCCACCGCAGGGGAAATCAAACCCCAGCATTTT. The encoded protein is CATAGEIKPQHF. The chain links TRBV10-3 to TRBJ1-5; D perhaps matches TRBD1 (6 bases). The V end lost 10 bases, the J end lost 10 bases, and 17 bases lay between the germline ends. This CDR3 comprises 12 residues. Germline V CDR1 and CDR2: ENHRY, SYGVKD.